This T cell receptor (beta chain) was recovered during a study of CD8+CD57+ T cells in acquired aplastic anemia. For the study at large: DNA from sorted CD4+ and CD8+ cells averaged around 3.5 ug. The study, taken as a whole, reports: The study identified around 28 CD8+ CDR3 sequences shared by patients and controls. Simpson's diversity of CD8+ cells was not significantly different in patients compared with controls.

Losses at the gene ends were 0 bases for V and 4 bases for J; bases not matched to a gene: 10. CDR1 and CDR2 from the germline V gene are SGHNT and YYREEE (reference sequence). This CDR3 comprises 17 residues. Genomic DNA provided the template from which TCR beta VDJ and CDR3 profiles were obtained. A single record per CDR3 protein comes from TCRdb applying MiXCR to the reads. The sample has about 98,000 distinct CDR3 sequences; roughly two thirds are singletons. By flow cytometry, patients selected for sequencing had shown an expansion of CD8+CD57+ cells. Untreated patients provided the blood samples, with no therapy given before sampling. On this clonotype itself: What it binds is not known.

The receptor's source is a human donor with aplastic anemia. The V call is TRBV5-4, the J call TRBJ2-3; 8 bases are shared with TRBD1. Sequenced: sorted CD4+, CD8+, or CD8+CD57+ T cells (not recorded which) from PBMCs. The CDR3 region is CASSLAGTGGKADTQYF. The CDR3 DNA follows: TGTGCCAGCAGCTTGGCCGGCACAGGGGGAAAGGCAGATACGCAGTATTTT.